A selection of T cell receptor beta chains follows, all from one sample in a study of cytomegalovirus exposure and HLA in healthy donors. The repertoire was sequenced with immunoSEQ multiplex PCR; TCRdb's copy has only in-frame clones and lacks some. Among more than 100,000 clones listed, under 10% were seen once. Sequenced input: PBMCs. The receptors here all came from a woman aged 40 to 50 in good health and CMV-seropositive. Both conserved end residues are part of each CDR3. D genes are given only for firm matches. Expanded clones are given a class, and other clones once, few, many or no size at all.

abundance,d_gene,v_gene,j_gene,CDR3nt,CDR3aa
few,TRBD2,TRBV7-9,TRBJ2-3,TGTGCCAGCAGGGATTTTGTGCGGGGGGTTAGCACAGATACGCAGTATTTT,CASRDFVRGVSTDTQYF
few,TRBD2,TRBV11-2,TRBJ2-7,TGTGCCAGCAGCGAGCAGGGGCGGGGGGGCCGTGCCGAGCAGTACTTC,CASSEQGRGGRAEQYF
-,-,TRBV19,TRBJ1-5,TGTGCCAGTAGTCTAACCCTCTCAGGTCAGCCCCAGCATTTT,CASSLTLSGQPQHF
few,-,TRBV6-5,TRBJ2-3,TGTGCCAGCAGTTACTCGAGGCTCGGAGATACGCAGTATTTT,CASSYSRLGDTQYF
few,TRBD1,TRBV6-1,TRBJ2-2,TGTGCCAGCAGTGCTGCGAGCCAGGGGGTGAACACCGGGGAGCTGTTTTTT,CASSAASQGVNTGELFF
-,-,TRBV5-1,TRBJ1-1,TGCGCCAGCAGCCCTCCAGGGCAGAGACTAGCTTTCTTT,CASSPPGQRLAFF
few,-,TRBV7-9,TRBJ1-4,TGTGCCAGCAGCTTTTCTGCTAATGAAAAACTGTTTTTT,CASSFSANEKLFF
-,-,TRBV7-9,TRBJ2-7,TGTGCCAGCAGCTTAGGACGCAGGGGCCTCTCCTACGAGCAGTACTTC,CASSLGRRGLSYEQYF
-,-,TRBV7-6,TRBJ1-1,TGTGCCAGCAGCTTAGCGGCGATGGGGGCGAGTGAAGCTTTCTTT,CASSLAAMGASEAFF
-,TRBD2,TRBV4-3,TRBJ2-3,TGCGCCAGCAGCCAAGATAGCGGGGGGAACACAGATACGCAGTATTTT,CASSQDSGGNTDTQYF
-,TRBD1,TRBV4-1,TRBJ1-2,TGCGCCAGCAGCAGCGGACAGGGGGCGTCTGGAGGCTACACCTTC,CASSSGQGASGGYTF
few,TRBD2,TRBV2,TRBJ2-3,TGTGCCAGCGGATTCGGGCTAGCGGGCCTTAGCACAAGTACGCAGTATTTT,CASGFGLAGLSTSTQYF
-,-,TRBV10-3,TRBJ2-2,TGTGCCATCAGTGAGCTACCCTACACCGGGGAGCTGTTTTTT,CAISELPYTGELFF
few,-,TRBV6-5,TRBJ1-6,TGTGCCAGCAGTCAGACTACAGGGATAGGTTCACCCCTCCACTTT,CASSQTTGIGSPLHF
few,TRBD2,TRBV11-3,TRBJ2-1,TGTGCCAGCAGCTTAACTAGCGGCTACAATGAGCAGTTCTTC,CASSLTSGYNEQFF
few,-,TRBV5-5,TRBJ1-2,TGTGCCAGCAGCTTGGACAGGGTCTATGGCTACACCTTC,CASSLDRVYGYTF
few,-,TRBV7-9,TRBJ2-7,TGTGCCAGCACCCCAGACAGGAGCTACGAGCAGTACTTC,CASTPDRSYEQYF
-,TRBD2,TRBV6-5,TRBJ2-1,TGTGCCAGCAGGAAAGGACTAGCTCTTGAGCAGTTCTTC,CASRKGLALEQFF
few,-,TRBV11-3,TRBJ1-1,TGTGCCAGCAGCCTCTTTTCGGGTACTGAAGCTTTCTTT,CASSLFSGTEAFF
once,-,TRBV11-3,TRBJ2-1,TGTGCCAGCAGCTCCACAGGGTCTTATACCTACAATGAGCAGTTCTTC,CASSSTGSYTYNEQFF
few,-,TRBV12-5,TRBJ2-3,TGTGCTAGTGGTTTGGTACACGGGGGCACAGATACGCAGTATTTT,CASGLVHGGTDTQYF
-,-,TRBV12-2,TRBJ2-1,TGTGCAAGTCGCTTGGGGGCCTTGGCGGGGGGGCCTTTAACGGAGCAGTTCTTC,CASRLGALAGGPLTEQFF
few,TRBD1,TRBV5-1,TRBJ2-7,TGCGCCAGCAGCGAGGGACAGGGACGATTCTACGAGCAGTACTTC,CASSEGQGRFYEQYF
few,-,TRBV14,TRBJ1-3,TGTGCCAGCAGCCAAGATGACGGTGTGTGGACAAAGACCATATATTTT,CASSQDDGVWTKTIYF
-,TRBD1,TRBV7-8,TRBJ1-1,TGTACCAGCAGCTTACGGACAGGGCAAACCATGAACACTGAAGCTTTCTTT,CTSSLRTGQTMNTEAFF
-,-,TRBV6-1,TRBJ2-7,TGTGCCAGTAGTGACAGATTCTCCTACGAGCAGTACTTC,CASSDRFSYEQYF
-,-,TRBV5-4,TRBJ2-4,TGTGCCAGCAGCTTCCCGGGCGAGGGAAACATTCAGTACTTC,CASSFPGEGNIQYF
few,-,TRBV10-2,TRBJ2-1,TGCGCCAGCAGTGAGTCCGCTAGCGCATACTACAATGAGCAGTTCTTC,CASSESASAYYNEQFF
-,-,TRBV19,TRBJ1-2,TGTGCCAGTAGGTCCCCTGGCAGGGGAAACTATGGCTACACCTTC,CASRSPGRGNYGYTF
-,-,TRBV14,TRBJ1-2,TGTGCCAGCAGCCAAGCAGGGATCCATGGCTACACCTTC,CASSQAGIHGYTF
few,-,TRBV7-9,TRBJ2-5,TGTGCCAGCAGCTTAGTTCGGCCTGCAGGGAAAGAGACCCAGTACTTC,CASSLVRPAGKETQYF
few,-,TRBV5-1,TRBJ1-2,TGCGCCAGCAGCTTGAGCGAGCCTGATCATTATGGCTACACCTTC,CASSLSEPDHYGYTF
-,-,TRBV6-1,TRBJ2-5,TGTGCCAGTAGTCCAAGCGGTCCCCAAGAGACCCAGTACTTC,CASSPSGPQETQYF
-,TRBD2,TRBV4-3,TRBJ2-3,TGCGCCAGCAGCCAAGAAACCGGGACTAGCGGGGGGGCTACGCAGTATTTT,CASSQETGTSGGATQYF
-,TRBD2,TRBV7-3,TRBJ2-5,TGTGCCAGCAGCTTATACGGGACTATCCAAGAGACCCAGTACTTC,CASSLYGTIQETQYF
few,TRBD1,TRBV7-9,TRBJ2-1,TGTGCCAGCAGCCACCGGGACAGGGTCGATGAGCAGTTCTTC,CASSHRDRVDEQFF
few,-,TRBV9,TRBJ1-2,TGTGCCAGCAGCGTAGGAGGAGCAGGGAAAGGATCCTATGGCTACACCTTC,CASSVGGAGKGSYGYTF
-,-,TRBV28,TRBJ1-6,TGTGCCAGCAGATACGGGTTCAATTCACCCCTCCACTTT,CASRYGFNSPLHF
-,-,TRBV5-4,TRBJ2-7,TGTGCCAGCAGCTTGGACAGGGCAGGGGATTACGAGCAGTACTTC,CASSLDRAGDYEQYF
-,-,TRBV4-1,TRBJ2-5,TGCGCCAGCAGCCAAGATCCAGGGAGGGGGAGGTTAGAGACCCAGTACTTC,CASSQDPGRGRLETQYF
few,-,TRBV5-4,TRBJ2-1,TGTGCCAGCAGCTTGGGGGCCACTTACAATGAGCAGTTCTTC,CASSLGATYNEQFF
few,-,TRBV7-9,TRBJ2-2,TGTGCCAGCAGCTTAGTCACAGCCCCGAACACCGGGGAGCTGTTTTTT,CASSLVTAPNTGELFF